The 2 T cell receptor beta chains below were found in one sample sequenced in a study of T-cell memory formation after mild COVID-19. TCRdb called the 5' RACE reads again in MiXCR, with one record for every CDR3 protein. The sample shows 380,000 or so distinct CDR3 sequences, 13% to 15% of them seen only once. Sequencing was performed on PBMCs or a T cell subset sorted from them (not recorded which). The receptors here all came from a man aged 18 to 29 who had mild COVID-19 (a few samples of this study predate the infection). Cell type and time point are not known.

The chain joins TRBV6-2 or TRBV6-3 to TRBJ2-7; D gene unclear. Germline V gene lookup returns CDR1 MNHEY and CDR2 SVGEGT. The V and J ends lost 2 bases and 3 bases respectively, with 5 bases between them. CDR3 length: 12 residues. CDR3: CASSYPFYEQYF. In DNA form, the CDR3 reads TGTGCCAGCAGTTACCCTTTCTACGAGCAGTACTTC.

This clonotype was seen only a few times. CDR3 protein: CASSLAAGHDTQYF. The CDR3 DNA sequence: TGTGCCAGCAGCTTAGCGGCAGGGCACGATACGCAGTATTTT. The V gene is TRBV7-2, the J gene TRBJ2-3, with D possibly being TRBD1 (5 bases). The CDR3 is 14 amino acids. With 0 bases removed from V and 6 bases from J, the gap between germline ends came to 10 bases. Per germline, CDR1 SGHTA and CDR2 FQGNSA.